This TCR beta chain was found in a study of glioma-infiltrating T cells after dendritic cell vaccination (dated by TCRdb to about 2016). Background on the whole study: A cohort of approximately 15 glioblastoma patients from Phase I and II dendritic cell vaccination trials was included, of whom 9 were newly diagnosed and 6 had recurrent disease. Between the early 2000s and the early 2010s, the patients were given dendritic cell vaccination pulsed with autologous tumor lysate. The vaccine was prepared from monocyte-derived dendritic cells that were cultured for around 7 days with IL-4 and GM-CSF and then pulsed overnight with autologous tumor lysate. Each patient got three intradermal injections of the dendritic cell vaccine, spaced at biweekly intervals, in the arm below the axilla. Deep sequencing of TCR beta CDR3 regions was used to quantify tumor-infiltrating lymphocyte content and compare tumor and blood repertoires in dendritic cell-vaccinated glioblastoma patients. TCR sequencing metrics, including TIL content and tumor-blood repertoire overlap, were correlated with survival after dendritic cell vaccination. Results the study describes overall, beyond this receptor: After dendritic cell vaccination, a higher estimated pretreatment TIL content predicted longer time to progression and longer overall survival. No direct relationship between TCR clonality and survival was found, suggesting that a diverse polyclonal response may matter. The cohort was small and heterogeneous, with few patients having full blood and tumor sets and even fewer initial-recurrent tumor pairs. The TCR overlap response model with three groups was called speculative and said to need prospective validation.

About this clone: Its specific antigen is unknown. Base-call qualities are not available, and no considerably larger clone is one nucleotide away.

Selection of patients required sufficient residual fresh-frozen tumor tissue and over two years of available survival data. Molecular status otherwise varied across the glioblastoma patients, but none of them carried an isocitrate dehydrogenase mutation. PBMC were collected before vaccination, two weeks after the third vaccination, and at tumor progression if progression occurred. The Qiagen DNeasy Blood extraction Kit was used for extraction of genomic DNA. Using the immunoSEQ assay, TCRB CDR3 regions were amplified from 2 micrograms of genomic DNA, or from all available DNA when less than that was on hand. Multiplex PCR used 60 forward primers for TCR V beta segments and 13 reverse primers for J beta segments. Synthetic control templates were spiked into each sample at limiting dilution to estimate reads per starting template. Sequencing produced 87 bp reads on the Illumina HiSeq System. Per the original workflow: PCR and sequencing errors were removed by merging closely related sequences with a nearest neighbor algorithm. TCR overlap was measured as the percentage of unique tumor TCR beta sequences also present in the same patient's peripheral blood. In its TCRdb copy, this immuneACCESS table keeps in-frame sequences only and misses some clones. Where compared with another copy, unresolved V genes explain less than half of these, and the others have no known cause. The V and J calls and clone size come from that table; D and trimming were worked out from the DNA. This sample lists about 67,000 clones; 80% to 85% were detected once. Roughly 7.9% of the sample is taken by the ten largest.

The TCR sequence derives from a human donor with glioblastoma. The input for sequencing was blood, taken before dendritic cell vaccination.

The CDR3 loop reads CASSRSTSRGYGYTF. Read as DNA, the sequence is TGTGCCAGCAGCCGCTCTACATCCCGCGGCTATGGCTACACCTTC. This receptor chain uses TRBV7-9 and TRBJ1-2; no D segment can be confidently identified. Deletion took 5 bases off V and 4 bases off J, with a span of 17 bases between the germline ends. Per the germline V gene (reference sequence), SEHNR is the CDR1 and FQNEAQ is the CDR2. The CDR3, from cysteine to phenylalanine, totals 15 residues. The entry retains the CDR3 DNA only, 45 bases that are in frame from base 1.